This T cell receptor (beta chain) emerged from a study of Ad26.COV2.S vaccination and SARS-CoV-2 variants. Study-wide background: Participant was drawn from the COV1001 Ad26.COV2.S trial arm. Each vaccinee took Ad26.COV2.S intramuscularly, once or twice 56 days apart. The study's findings and limits: Analyses of TCR breadth and depth may have underestimated total T cell responses. Breadth, reportedly substantial, characterized the spike-specific CD8+ and CD4+ T cell responses after vaccination.

Libraries were prepared by immunoSEQ multiplex PCR; TCRdb keeps only in-frame clonotypes and omits some of them. Found here are about 320,000 clones, roughly 80% of them singletons; the top ten hold about 2.1%. This CDR3 has 16 amino acids. Deletions cut 2 bases from V and 0 bases from J, with 13 bases between. The germline gives CDR1 SGHRS, CDR2 YFSETQ. The treatment here: 15 to 20 received Ad26.COV2.S at low or high dose, single or two shots; five or six received placebo; per-sample allocation not given. Samples came from day 63 after the first vaccine or placebo injection. As to this clone: Its target is not known.

Sequencing was performed on peripheral blood, taken in a trial of Ad26.COV2.S vaccine versus placebo. The clonotype was recovered from a person between 18 and 65 years old who received the Ad26.COV2.S COVID-19 vaccine or a placebo. This chain joins TRBV5-1 and TRBJ2-3, with D perhaps TRBD2 (7 bases). CDR3 protein: CASSLGGASSTDTQYF. The CDR3 DNA is TGCGCCAGCAGCTTAGGGGGGGCCTCTAGCACAGATACGCAGTATTTT.